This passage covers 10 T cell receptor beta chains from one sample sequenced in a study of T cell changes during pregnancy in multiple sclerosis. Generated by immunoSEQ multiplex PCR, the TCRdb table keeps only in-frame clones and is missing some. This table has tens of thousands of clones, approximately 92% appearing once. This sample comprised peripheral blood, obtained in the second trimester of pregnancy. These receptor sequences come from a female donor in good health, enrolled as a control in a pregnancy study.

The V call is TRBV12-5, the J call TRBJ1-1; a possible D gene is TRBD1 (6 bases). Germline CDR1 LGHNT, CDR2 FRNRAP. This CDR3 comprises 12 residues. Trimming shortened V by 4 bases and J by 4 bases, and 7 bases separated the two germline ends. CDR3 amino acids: CASGSQGTEAFF. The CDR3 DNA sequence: TGTGCTAGTGGTTCACAGGGCACTGAAGCTTTCTTT.

The CDR3 nucleotides are TGTGCCAGCTCACCTTATGGGGACAGCAATTCACCCCTCCACTTT. Translation gives CASSPYGDSNSPLHF. The V and J genes are TRBV18 and TRBJ1-6; TRBD1 matches at 7 bases. The J segment lost 7 bases and the V segment lost 3 bases, leaving 6 bases of the junction unmatched. Germline loops: CDR1 KGHSH, CDR2 LQKENI. The CDR3 contains 15 residues.

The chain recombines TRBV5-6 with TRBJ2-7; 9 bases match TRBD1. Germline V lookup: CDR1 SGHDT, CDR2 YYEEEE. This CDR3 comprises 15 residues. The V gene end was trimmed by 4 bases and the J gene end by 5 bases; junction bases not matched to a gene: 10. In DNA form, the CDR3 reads TGTGCCAGCAGCCCCCGGGACAGGGAATTCCACGAGCAGTACTTC. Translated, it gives CASSPRDREFHEQYF.

CDR3 DNA: TGTGCCAGCTCACCCGACAGGCAAGAGACCCAGTACTTC. This gives the protein CASSPDRQETQYF. The chain combines TRBV18 with TRBJ2-5; D is perhaps TRBD1 (6 bases). The CDR3 extends over 13 amino acids. The ends were cut back, 3 bases at V and 2 bases at J, with 7 bases in the middle. CDR1 and CDR2 from the germline V gene are KGHSH and LQKENI.

Here the CDR3 reads CATSRRESNKLFF. Written as DNA, the CDR3 is TGTGCCACCAGCCGGAGAGAGTCAAACAAACTGTTTTTT. The V gene is TRBV15, the J gene TRBJ1-4, with D unclear. Germline-derived CDR1 and CDR2 are LNHNV and YYDKDF (reference sequence). V shed 5 bases and J shed 11 bases, with 15 bases lying between them. The CDR3 has 13 amino acids.

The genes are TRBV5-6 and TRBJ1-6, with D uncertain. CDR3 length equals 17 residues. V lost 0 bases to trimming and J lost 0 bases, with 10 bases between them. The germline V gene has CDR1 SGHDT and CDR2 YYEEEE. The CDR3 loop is CASSLGYLSSYNSPLHF. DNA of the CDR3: TGTGCCAGCAGCTTGGGCTATCTGAGCTCCTATAATTCACCCCTCCACTTT.

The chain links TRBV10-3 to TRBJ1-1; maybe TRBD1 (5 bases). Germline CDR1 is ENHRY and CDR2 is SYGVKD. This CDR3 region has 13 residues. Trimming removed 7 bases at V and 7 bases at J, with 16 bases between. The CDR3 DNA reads TGTGCCATCACATATTCAGGGATCGGTGAAGCTTTCTTT. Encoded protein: CAITYSGIGEAFF.

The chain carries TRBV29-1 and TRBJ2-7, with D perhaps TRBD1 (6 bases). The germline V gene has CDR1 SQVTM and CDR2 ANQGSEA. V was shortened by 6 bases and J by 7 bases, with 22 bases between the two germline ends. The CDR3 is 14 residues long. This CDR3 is CSVIQGFSGKEQYF. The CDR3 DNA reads TGCAGCGTCATTCAGGGGTTTAGTGGGAAGGAGCAGTACTTC.

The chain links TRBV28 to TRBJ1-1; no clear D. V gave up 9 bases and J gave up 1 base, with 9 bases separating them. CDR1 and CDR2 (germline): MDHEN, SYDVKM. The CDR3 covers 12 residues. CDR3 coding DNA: TGTGCCAGGCCCCACAAGAACACTGAAGCTTTCTTT. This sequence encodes CARPHKNTEAFF.

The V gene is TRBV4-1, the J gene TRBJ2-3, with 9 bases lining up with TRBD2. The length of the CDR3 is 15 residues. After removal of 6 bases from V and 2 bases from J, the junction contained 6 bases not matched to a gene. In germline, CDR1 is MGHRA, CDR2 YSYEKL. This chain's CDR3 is CASSQAGGVTDTQYF. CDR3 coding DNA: TGCGCCAGCAGTCAGGCGGGGGGGGTCACAGATACGCAGTATTTT.